This T cell receptor (beta chain) was captured by sequencing in a study of cytomegalovirus exposure and HLA in healthy donors. General study results and limits: Indistinguishability led to the exclusion of some V segments, TRBV6-2 and TRBV6-3 included.

On this clone itself: What it recognizes is unknown.

PCR primers comprised 60 Vbeta and 13 Jbeta primers. Original methodology: A later analysis counted some 87 million unique TCR beta chains, about 10 million shared. Libraries were prepared by immunoSEQ multiplex PCR; TCRdb keeps only in-frame clonotypes and omits some of them. That table is the source of V, J and clone size, and D and trimming were worked out from the DNA. The table has fewer than 150,000 clones, approximately 83% seen once. CDR1 is SEHNR and CDR2 is FQNEAQ in the germline V gene (reference sequence). The CDR3 runs 15 residues. Trimming removed 5 bases from V and 5 bases from J; junction bases left unmatched: 12.

The sample taken for sequencing was PBMCs. The sequence was obtained from a woman aged 18-30 years in good health and CMV-seronegative. This chain joins TRBV7-9 and TRBJ2-7; 7 nucleotides line up with TRBD2. CDR3 bases: TGTGCCAGCAGCCGCCAAAGTATAACTAGCGACGAGCAGTACTTC. Its protein product is CASSRQSITSDEQYF.